This TCR beta chain was captured in a study of Tregs in tolerant kidney transplant recipients. The germline gives CDR1 ENHRY, CDR2 SYGVKD. Trimming at V came to 10 bases and at J to 0 bases, leaving 8 bases not matched to a gene. The length of the CDR3 is 14 residues. Produced via immunoSEQ multiplex PCR; TCRdb's table is partial and in-frame only. This sample carries some 69,000 clones, roughly 84% of them seen once, and the ten largest clones take about 4.5%. Sample: CD4+ T cells from blood. V gene TRBV10-3 combines with J gene TRBJ2-7; 8 positions match TRBD1. The TCR originated in a human donor in good health. The DNA for the CDR3 is TGTGCCACCCAGGACAGGGCGGGCTCCTACGAGCAGTACTTC. Protein sequence: CATQDRAGSYEQYF.